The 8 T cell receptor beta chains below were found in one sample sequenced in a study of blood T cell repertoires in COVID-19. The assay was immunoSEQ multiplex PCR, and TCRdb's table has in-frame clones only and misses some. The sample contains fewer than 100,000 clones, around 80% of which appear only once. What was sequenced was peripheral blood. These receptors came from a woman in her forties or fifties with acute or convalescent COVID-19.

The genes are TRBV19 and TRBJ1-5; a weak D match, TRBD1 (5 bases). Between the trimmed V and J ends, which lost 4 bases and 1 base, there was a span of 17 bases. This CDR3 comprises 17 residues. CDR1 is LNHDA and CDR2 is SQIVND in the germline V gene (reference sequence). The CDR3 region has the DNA TGTGCCAGTAGTAGATCCGCGGGGGGATTGAGCAATCAGCCCCAGCATTTT. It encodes CASSRSAGGLSNQPQHF.

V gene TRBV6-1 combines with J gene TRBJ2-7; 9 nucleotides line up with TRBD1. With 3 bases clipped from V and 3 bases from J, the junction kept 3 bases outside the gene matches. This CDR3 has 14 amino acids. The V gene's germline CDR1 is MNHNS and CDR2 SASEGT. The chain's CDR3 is CASSEAGQGYEQYF. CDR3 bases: TGTGCCAGCAGTGAGGCGGGACAGGGCTACGAGCAGTACTTC.

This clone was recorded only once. The CDR3, as DNA: TGTGCCAGCAGGCGCGGCGGGCAGCCCCAGCATTTT. Translation: CASRRGGQPQHF. The chain uses TRBV27 and TRBJ1-5; D ambiguous. The germline V gene encodes CDR1 MNHEY and CDR2 SMNVEV (reference sequence). CDR3 length: 12 residues. Between the trimmed V and J ends, which lost 6 bases and 7 bases, there was a span of 10 bases.

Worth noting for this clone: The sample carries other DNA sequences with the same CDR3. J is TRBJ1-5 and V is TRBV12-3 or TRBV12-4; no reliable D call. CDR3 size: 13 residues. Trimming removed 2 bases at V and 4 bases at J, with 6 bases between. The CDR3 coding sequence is TGTGCCAGCAGTTTAAGCGGTAATCAGCCCCAGCATTTT. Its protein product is CASSLSGNQPQHF.

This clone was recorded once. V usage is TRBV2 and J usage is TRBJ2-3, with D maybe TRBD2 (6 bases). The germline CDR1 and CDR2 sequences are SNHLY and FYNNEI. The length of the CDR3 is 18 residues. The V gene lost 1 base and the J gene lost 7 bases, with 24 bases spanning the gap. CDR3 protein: CASSEDFPRDFHQYTQYF. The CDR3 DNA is TGTGCCAGCAGTGAAGACTTCCCCCGGGACTTTCACCAGTATACGCAGTATTTT.

The CDR3 nucleotides are TGTGCCAGCATGGGACAGGGGATAGTAACGGAGACCCAGTACTTC. This encodes CASMGQGIVTETQYF. The chain combines TRBV2 with TRBJ2-5, with 10 bases lining up with TRBD1. The CDR3 is made up of 15 amino acids. V was pared by 7 bases and J by 5 bases, with 10 bases of the junction left unmatched. Germline V CDR1 and CDR2: SNHLY, FYNNEI.

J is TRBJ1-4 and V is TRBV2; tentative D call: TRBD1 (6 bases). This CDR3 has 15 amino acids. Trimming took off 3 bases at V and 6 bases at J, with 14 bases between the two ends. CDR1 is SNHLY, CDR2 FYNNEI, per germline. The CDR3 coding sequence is TGTGCCAGCAGTGATGGGGGCCGGTCATATGAAAAACTGTTTTTT. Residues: CASSDGGRSYEKLFF.

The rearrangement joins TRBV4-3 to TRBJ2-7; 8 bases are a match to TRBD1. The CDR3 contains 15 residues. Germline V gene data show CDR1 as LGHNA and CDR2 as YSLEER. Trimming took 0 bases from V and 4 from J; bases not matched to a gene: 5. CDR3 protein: CASSQDARGRYEQYF. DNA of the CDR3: TGCGCCAGCAGCCAAGATGCCAGGGGGCGGTACGAGCAGTACTTC.